This T cell receptor (beta chain) derives from a study of metastatic and nonmetastatic thyroid tumors. Turning to the study itself: Where malignant and benign thyroid patients were concerned, repertoires were compared across blood and tumor or nodule tissue. Whole-study findings and limits: In blood and tumor, TCR beta diversity was reportedly significantly higher in malignant thyroid tumors than in benign nodules.

Authors' methods: Built for papillary thyroid cancer, a distant-metastasis classifier drew on CDR3 differences across clinicopathological groups. TCRdb ran MiXCR on the PCR reads. TCRdb, not the authors, supplied the V and J calls. The sample yields under 25,000 clones, 20% to 25% seen once. No treatment had been given to any patient before thyroid surgery. The sample holds many counts of this clone. The antigen is unknown. V was pared by 3 bases and J by 2 bases, with 9 bases between. This CDR3 region has 14 residues. Per germline, CDR1 SGDLS and CDR2 YYNGEE. The sequence was obtained from a female donor with papillary thyroid cancer or a benign thyroid nodule (not recorded which). Some clones in this sample may be carry-over from other donors' samples. The J gene is TRBJ2-1, the V gene TRBV9; tentatively, D is TRBD1 or TRBD2 (5 bases each). The specimen sequenced was adjacent normal tissue. The CDR3 is CASSGGGAYNEQFF. CDR3 DNA: TGTGCCAGCAGCGGTGGGGGAGCCTACAATGAGCAGTTCTTC.